This paragraph reports one T cell receptor beta chain. The record originates from a study of T cell repertoires in cytomegalovirus infection. TCRdb reanalysed the reads using MiXCR and keeps one entry per CDR3 protein. This sample yields 150,000 to 200,000 distinct CDR3 sequences, of which over 13% are seen a single time; 27% belongs to the top ten. Input material: PBMCs. This clonotype was sampled from a human donor in good health (CMV status not recorded). Some clones in this sample may be carry-over from other donors' samples.

This chain's CDR3 is CSVDGQGGTEAFF. In nucleotides, the CDR3 is TGCAGCGTCGACGGACAGGGGGGCACTGAAGCTTTCTTT. V is TRBV29-1 and J is TRBJ1-1; TRBD1 matches 10 bases. V gave up 6 bases and J gave up 4 bases; unmatched junction bases: 5. The CDR3 spans 13 residues. The V gene's germline CDR1 is SQVTM and CDR2 ANQGSEA.